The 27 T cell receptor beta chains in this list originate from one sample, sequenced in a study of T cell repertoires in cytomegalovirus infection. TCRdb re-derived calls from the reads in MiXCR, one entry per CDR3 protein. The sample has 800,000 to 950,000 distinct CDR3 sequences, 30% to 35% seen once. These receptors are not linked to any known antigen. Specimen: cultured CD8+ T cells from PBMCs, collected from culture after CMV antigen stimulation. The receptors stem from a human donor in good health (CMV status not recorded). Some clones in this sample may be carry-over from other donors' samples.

The DNA for the CDR3 is TGTGCCAGCAGCCCCATGGACAGGGGGCAGGCACCCCTCCACTTT. Its translation: CASSPMDRGQAPLHF. This chain connects TRBV6-5 to TRBJ1-6, with 11 bases matching TRBD1. The V gene end was trimmed by 6 bases and the J gene end by 11 bases; junction bases not matched to a gene: 9. This CDR3 has 15 amino acids. CDR1 MNHEY and CDR2 SVGAGI come from the germline V gene.

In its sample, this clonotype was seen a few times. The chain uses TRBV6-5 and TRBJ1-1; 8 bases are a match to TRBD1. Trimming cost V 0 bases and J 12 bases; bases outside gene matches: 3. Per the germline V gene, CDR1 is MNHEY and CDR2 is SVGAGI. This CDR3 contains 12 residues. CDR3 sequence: CASSYSQGVSFF. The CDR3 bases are TGTGCCAGCAGTTACTCACAGGGGGTGTCTTTCTTT.

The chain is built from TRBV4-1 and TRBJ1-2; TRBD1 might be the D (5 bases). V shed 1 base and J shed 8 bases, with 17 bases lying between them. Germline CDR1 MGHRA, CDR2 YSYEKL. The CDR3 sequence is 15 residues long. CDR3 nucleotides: TGCGCCAGCAGCCAAGTGGGGGAGGGCGCGTTCGGCTACACCTTC. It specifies CASSQVGEGAFGYTF.

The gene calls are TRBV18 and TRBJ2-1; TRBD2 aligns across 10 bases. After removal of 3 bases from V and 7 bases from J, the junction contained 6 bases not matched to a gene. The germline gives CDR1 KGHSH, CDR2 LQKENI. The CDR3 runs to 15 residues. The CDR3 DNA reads TGTGCCAGCTCACCGGTAGCGGGGGGCCGTAATGAGCAGTTCTTC. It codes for CASSPVAGGRNEQFF. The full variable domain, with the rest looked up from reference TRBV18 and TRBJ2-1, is NAGVMQNPRHLVRRRGQEARLRCSPMKGHSHVYWYRQLPEEGLKFMVYLQKENIIDESGMPKERFSAEFPKEGPSILRIQQVVRGDSAAYFCASSPVAGGRNEQFFGPGTRLTVL.

The CDR3 protein is CSVGRGVLRRETQYF. The CDR3 DNA is TGCAGCGTGGGACGTGGGGTCCTCCGAAGGGAGACCCAGTACTTC. V gene TRBV29-1 combines with J gene TRBJ2-5, with D perhaps TRBD1 or TRBD2 (5 bases each). V dropped 6 bases and J dropped 5 bases, with 22 bases sitting between them. Germline V gives CDR1 SQVTM, CDR2 ANQGSEA. This CDR3 is 15 amino acids long.

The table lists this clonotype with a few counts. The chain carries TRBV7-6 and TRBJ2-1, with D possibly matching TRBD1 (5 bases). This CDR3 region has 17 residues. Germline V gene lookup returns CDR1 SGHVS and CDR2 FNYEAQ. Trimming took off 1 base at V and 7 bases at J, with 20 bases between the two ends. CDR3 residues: CASSLESFYRTQNEQFF. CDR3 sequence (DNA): TGTGCCAGCAGCTTAGAAAGTTTTTACAGGACCCAGAATGAGCAGTTCTTC. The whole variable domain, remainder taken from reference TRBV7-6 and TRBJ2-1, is GAGVSQSPRYKVTKRGQDVALRCDPISGHVSLYWYRQALGQGPEFLTYFNYEAQQDKSGLPNDRFSAERPEGSISTLTIQRTEQRDSAMYRCASSLESFYRTQNEQFFGPGTRLTVL.

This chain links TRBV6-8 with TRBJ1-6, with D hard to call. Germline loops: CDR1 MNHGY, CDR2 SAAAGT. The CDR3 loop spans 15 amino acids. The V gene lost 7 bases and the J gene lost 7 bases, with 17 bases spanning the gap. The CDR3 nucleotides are TGTGCCAGCACTCCTGATCCGGACGGAAATTCACCCCTCCACTTT. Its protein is CASTPDPDGNSPLHF.

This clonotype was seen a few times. CDR3 bases: TGTGCCAGCAGCTATAGCGGGGACAGCTCCTACGAGCAGTACGTC. This codes for CASSYSGDSSYEQYV. The J gene is TRBJ2-7, the V gene TRBV6-2 or TRBV6-3, with a weak D call TRBD2 (8 bases). V was clipped by 6 bases and J by 0 bases, with 15 bases between them. Germline V gene lookup returns CDR1 MNHEY and CDR2 SVGEGT. CDR3 length: 15 amino acids.

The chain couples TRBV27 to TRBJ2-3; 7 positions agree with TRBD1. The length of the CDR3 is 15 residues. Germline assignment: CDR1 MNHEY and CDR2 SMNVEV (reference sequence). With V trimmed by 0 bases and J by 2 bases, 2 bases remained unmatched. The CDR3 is CASSLSTGITDTQYF. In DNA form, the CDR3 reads TGTGCCAGCAGTTTATCGACAGGGATCACAGATACGCAGTATTTT.

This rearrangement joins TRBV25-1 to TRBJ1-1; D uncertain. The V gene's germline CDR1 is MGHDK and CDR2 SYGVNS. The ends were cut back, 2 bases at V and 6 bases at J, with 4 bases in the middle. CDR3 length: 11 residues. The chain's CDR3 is CASSEVSEAFF. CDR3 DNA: TGTGCCAGCAGTGAAGTCTCTGAAGCTTTCTTT.

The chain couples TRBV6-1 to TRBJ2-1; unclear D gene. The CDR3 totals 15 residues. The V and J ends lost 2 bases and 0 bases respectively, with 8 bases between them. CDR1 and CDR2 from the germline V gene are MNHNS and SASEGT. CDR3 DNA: TGTGCCAGCAGTGAATGGGCTTACTCCTACAATGAGCAGTTCTTC. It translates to CASSEWAYSYNEQFF.

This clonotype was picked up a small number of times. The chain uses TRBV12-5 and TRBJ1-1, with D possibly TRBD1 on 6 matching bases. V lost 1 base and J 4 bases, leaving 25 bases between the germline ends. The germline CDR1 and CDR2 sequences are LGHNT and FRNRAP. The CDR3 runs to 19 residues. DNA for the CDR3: TGTGCTAGTGGTTTGGACCAGGACAGCGGTCTCTCTGATCTCACTGAAGCTTTCTTT. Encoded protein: CASGLDQDSGLSDLTEAFF.

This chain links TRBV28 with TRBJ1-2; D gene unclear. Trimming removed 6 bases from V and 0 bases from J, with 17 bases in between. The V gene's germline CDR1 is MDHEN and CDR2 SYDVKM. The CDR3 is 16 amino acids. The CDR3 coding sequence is TGTGCCAGCAGAAACGAATTGAGAAAAGCTAACTATGGCTACACCTTC. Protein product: CASRNELRKANYGYTF.

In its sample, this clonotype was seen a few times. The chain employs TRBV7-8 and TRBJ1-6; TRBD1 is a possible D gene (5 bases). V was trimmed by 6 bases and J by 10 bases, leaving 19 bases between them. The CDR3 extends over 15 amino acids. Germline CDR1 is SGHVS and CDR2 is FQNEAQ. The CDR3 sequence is CASRTTGGLWSPLHF. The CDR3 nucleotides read TGTGCCAGCAGGACCACGGGGGGATTATGGTCACCCCTCCACTTT.

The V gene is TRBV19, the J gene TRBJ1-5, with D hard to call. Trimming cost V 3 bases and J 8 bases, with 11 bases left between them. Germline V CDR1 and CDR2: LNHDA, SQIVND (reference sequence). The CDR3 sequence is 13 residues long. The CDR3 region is CASSIAGGEPQHF. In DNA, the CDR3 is TGTGCCAGTAGTATCGCCGGTGGGGAGCCCCAGCATTTT. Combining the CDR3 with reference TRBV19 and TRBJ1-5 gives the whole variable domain DGGITQSPKYLFRKEGQNVTLSCEQNLNHDAMYWYRQDPGQGLRLIYYSQIVNDFQKGDIAEGYSVSREKKESFPLTVTSAQKNPTAFYLCASSIAGGEPQHFGDGTRLSIL.

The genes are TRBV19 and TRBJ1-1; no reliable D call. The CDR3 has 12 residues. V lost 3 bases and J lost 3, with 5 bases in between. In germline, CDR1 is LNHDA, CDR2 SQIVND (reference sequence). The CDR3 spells CASSISDTEAFF. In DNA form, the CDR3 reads TGTGCCAGTAGTATCTCAGACACTGAAGCTTTCTTT.

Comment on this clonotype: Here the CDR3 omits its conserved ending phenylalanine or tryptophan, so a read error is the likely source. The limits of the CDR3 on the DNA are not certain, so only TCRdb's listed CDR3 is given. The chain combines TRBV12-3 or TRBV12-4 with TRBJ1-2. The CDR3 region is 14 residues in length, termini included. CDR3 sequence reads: CASSHSDAGYGHTV.

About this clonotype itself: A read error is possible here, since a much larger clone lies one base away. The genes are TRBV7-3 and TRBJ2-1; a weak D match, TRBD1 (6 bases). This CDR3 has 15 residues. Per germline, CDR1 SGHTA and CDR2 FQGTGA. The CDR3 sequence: CASSSLDSSYNEQSF. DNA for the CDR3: TGTGCCAGCAGCTCCTTGGACAGTTCCTACAATGAGCAGTCCTTC.

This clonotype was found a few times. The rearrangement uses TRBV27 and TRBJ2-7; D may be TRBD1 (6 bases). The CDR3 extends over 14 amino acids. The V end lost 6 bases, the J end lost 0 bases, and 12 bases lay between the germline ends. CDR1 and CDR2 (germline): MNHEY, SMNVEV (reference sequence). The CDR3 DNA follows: TGTGCCAGCAGCCCGGACAGCGGCTCCTACGAGCAGTACTTC. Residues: CASSPDSGSYEQYF.

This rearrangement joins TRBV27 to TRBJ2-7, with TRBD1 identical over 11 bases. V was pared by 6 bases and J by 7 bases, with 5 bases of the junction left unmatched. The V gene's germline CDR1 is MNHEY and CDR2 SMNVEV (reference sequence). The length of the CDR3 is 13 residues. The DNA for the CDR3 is TGTGCCAGCAGGCCGGACAGGGGGCGTGAGCAGTACGTC. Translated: CASRPDRGREQYV.

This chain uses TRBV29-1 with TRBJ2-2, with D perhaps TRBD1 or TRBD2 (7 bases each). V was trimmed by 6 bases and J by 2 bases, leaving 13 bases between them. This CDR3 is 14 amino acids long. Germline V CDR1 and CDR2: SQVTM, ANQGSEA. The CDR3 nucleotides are TGCAGCGTGGGGGGGACAGTCAACACCGGGGAGCTGTTTTTT. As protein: CSVGGTVNTGELFF.

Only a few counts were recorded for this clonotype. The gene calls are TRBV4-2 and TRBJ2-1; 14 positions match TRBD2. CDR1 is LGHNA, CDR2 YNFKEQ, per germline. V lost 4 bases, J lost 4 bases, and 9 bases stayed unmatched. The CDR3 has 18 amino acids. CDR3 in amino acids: CASSPGLAGDALYNEQFF. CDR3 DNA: TGTGCCAGCAGCCCGGGACTAGCGGGGGACGCTCTTTACAATGAGCAGTTCTTC.

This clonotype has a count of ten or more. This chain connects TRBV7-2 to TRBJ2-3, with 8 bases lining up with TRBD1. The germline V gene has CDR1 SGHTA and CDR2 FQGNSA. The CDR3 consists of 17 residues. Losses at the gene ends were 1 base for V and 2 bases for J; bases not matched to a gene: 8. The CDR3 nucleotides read TGTGCCAGCAGCTTAGAGACAGGGGTGTTCACCACAGATACGCAGTATTTT. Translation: CASSLETGVFTTDTQYF.

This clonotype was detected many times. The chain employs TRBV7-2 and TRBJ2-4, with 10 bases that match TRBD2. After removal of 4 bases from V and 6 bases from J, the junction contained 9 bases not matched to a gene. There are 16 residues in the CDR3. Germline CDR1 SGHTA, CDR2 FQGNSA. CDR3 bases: TGTGCCAGCAGCTCCAATAGCGGGGGGCCCCGAAACATTCAGTACTTC. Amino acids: CASSSNSGGPRNIQYF.

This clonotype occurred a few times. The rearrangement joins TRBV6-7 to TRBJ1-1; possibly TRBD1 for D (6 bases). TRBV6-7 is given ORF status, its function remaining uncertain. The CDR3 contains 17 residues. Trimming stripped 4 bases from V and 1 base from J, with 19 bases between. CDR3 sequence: CASSFFRGLGWNTEAFF. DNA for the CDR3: TGTGCCAGCAGTTTTTTCAGGGGCCTTGGGTGGAACACTGAAGCTTTCTTT.

The DNA for the CDR3 is TGTGCCAGCAGTTACCTACGACAGGGGGCCGACAACAATGAGCAGTTCTTC. It translates to CASSYLRQGADNNEQFF. This chain connects TRBV6-5 to TRBJ2-1; TRBD1 agrees at 10 bases. With V trimmed by 2 bases and J by 5 bases, 9 bases remained unmatched. The length of the CDR3 is 17 residues. Germline CDR1 and CDR2: MNHEY and SVGAGI.

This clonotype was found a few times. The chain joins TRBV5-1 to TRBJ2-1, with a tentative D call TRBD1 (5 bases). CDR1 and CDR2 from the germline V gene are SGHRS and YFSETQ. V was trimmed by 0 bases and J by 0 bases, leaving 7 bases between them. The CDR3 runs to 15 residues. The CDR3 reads CASSLDGASYNEQFF. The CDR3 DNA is TGCGCCAGCAGCTTGGATGGGGCCTCCTACAATGAGCAGTTCTTC.